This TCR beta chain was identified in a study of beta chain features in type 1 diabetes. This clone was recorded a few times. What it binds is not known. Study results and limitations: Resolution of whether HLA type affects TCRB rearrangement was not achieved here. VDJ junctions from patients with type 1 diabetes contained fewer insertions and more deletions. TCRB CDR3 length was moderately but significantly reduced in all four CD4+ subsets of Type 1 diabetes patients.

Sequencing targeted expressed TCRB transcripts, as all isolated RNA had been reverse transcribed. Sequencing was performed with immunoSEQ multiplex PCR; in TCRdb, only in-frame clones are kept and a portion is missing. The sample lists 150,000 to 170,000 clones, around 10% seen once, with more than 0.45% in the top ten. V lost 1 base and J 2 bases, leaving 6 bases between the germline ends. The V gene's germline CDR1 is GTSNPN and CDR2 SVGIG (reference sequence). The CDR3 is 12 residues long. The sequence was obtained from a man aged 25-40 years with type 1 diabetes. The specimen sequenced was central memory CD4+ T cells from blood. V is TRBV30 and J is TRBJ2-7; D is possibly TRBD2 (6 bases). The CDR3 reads CAWSGEAYEQYF. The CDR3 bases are TGTGCCTGGAGTGGGGAGGCCTACGAGCAGTACTTC.